The T cell receptor beta chain described here comes from a study of shared clonotypes between healthy human individuals (dated by TCRdb to 2020 to 2021). For context, the study as a whole: The cohort included three men and a couple of women between 18 and 49 years of age. To estimate repertoire size and how much clonotype sharing occurs between individuals, the study deeply sequenced the blood TCR repertoires of several healthy adults. Different laboratories and diverse techniques were used to prepare libraries and sequence TCR repertoires, to increase sequencing depth and limit assay-specific biases. Leukapheresis yielded between about 0.9 and 9.5 billion PBMCs per donor.

The junction shows trimming of 3 bases on V and 0 bases on J, plus 15 bases between the germline ends. Reading from cysteine to phenylalanine, the CDR3 counts 18 amino acids. Only the CDR3 DNA stays, 54 bases, in frame from base 1. CDR1 and CDR2, per the germline V gene, are LGHNA and YNFKEQ. Overall study outcomes, separate from this receptor: Pairwise subsampling indicated that sequencing depth was expected to affect the degree of clonotype sharing among donors. Because the study included only a small number of donors, the genetic and exposure-history diversity represented was limited. Only blood was sampled, and tissue TCR repertoires likely differ from those in blood.

As to this clone: It has no known antigen specificity. No much larger clone is present one base from it, and per-base qualities are unavailable.

The donors were healthy, HIV-negative adults with no recently reported acute infections or vaccinations. All donors were Caucasian adults living in Nashville, Tennessee, USA. For unsorted samples, 75 million to 90 million PBMCs were counted and genomic DNA was extracted with the QIAamp DNA Blood Mini kit. After blood collection by leukapheresis, PBMCs were isolated using Ficoll-Histopaque density gradient centrifugation and then cryopreserved in the vapor phase of liquid nitrogen. Using the deep immunoSEQ assay, multiplex PCR amplified TCR CDR3 regions from genomic DNA. Extracted genomic DNA from each cell subset was spread evenly across all wells of several immunoSEQ 96-well plates, with each plate serving as a replicate. For unsorted PBMC, each replicate PCR was loaded with 250 to 300 ng genomic DNA, equivalent to about 30,000 T cell genomes. Genomic DNA from unsorted PBMC was sequenced over ten immunoSEQ deep assay plates. Purified libraries were measured with a Qubit 3.0 fluorometer, size-checked on a Bioanalyzer 2100, and measured again with the KAPA Library Quantification kit. Every immunoSEQ 96-well plate was sequenced on a dedicated single-read 150-cycle Illumina NextSeq 550 flow cell. For the original study's pipeline: Because only junctional sequences without quality scores were contained in the immunoSEQ output, filtering matching that applied to full-length reads could not be performed. To assign V/J genes and CDR3, sequences were annotated using PyIR, a Python wrapper for IgBLAST v1.9, with IMGT germline references. Reads were removed for weak V/J assignments (E-value above 1e-6), missing CDR3, stop codons, out-of-frame junctions, or ambiguous translated residues. V3J clonotypes were defined by identical inferred V gene, J gene, and CDR3 amino acid sequence. To compute the percentage overlap between repertoires, the number of shared unique clonotypes was divided by the size of the smaller repertoire. RTK rarefaction, the Chao1 estimator, and Recon v2.1 estimates of unobserved clonotypes were used to assess repertoire richness. As stored in TCRdb, this immuneACCESS dataset retains in-frame rearrangements with V and J assigned. A fraction of the clones does not appear; measured against another copy, unresolved V genes explain less than half of the discrepancy, and the remainder lacks a known reason. V and J calls plus clone size are reproduced from that table; the DNA served to infer D and trimming. In all, the sample holds over 400,000 clones, and roughly 80% of those were seen once. The ten most abundant clones make up approximately 11% of the sample.

The chain was built from TRBV4-2 and TRBJ2-6; TRBD2 is perhaps the D gene, given 6 matching bases. The receptor comes from a woman aged 40 to 49 in good health. Some clones in this sample may be carry-over from other donors' samples. The sequencing input was PBMCs. The nucleotide sequence reads TGTGCCAGCAGCCACGCCCTAGCGTCCCACTCTGGGGCCAACGTCCTGACTTTC. This yields the protein CASSHALASHSGANVLTF.